One sample yielded the 24 T cell receptor beta chains listed below, sequenced in a study of T cells in Graves' hyperthyroidism and ophthalmopathy. RNA transcripts were the template for amplifying TCR beta CDR3 regions. The study used the HTBI primer set for a first-round RT-PCR of the TCR CDR3. TCRdb called the multiplex PCR reads again in MiXCR, with one record for every CDR3 protein. The sample comprises about 560,000 distinct CDR3 sequences, approximately 15% of which are singletons, and 18% rests with the top ten. The source material was blood. Receptor source: a woman under 30 with Graves' hyperthyroidism.

This clonotype was seen a few times. The chain recombines TRBV12-3 or TRBV12-4 with TRBJ1-6; no clear D. V was clipped by 7 bases and J by 0 bases, with 19 bases between them. The CDR3 spans 18 residues. Here the CDR3 reads CASTLLVGMSSYNSPLHF. CDR3 bases: TGTGCCAGCACCCTCCTAGTGGGGATGAGCTCCTATAATTCACCCCTCCACTTT.

This clonotype was detected ten times or more. The V and J genes are TRBV12-3 or TRBV12-4 and TRBJ2-7, with a weak D call TRBD1 (6 bases). The CDR3 runs 15 residues. Trimming stripped 5 bases from V and 2 bases from J, with 16 bases between. CDR3 DNA: TGTGCCAGCAGTCCGGCAGGCAGGGGAACCTACGAGCAGTACTTC. Residues: CASSPAGRGTYEQYF.

CDR3 coding DNA: TGTGCCAGCAGTCGAACCAATCATAGACAGGGCTCAAGGGAGACCCAGTACTTC. Amino acids: CASSRTNHRQGSRETQYF. J is TRBJ2-5 and V is TRBV6-1, with 7 bases matching TRBD1. The CDR3 is 18 amino acids. After removal of 5 bases from V and 5 bases from J, the junction contained 20 bases not matched to a gene. In germline, CDR1 is MNHNS, CDR2 SASEGT.

This clonotype was seen many times. J is TRBJ1-5 and V is TRBV5-8, with D perhaps TRBD1 (5 bases). The CDR3 is 15 amino acids. Germline V CDR1 and CDR2: SGHTS, YDEGEE. Trimming left V 1 base short and J 6 bases short, with 14 bases between. CDR3 DNA sequence: TGTGCCAGCAGCTTGCCGGGCCTAGGGGTTCAGCCCCAGCATTTT. The encoded protein is CASSLPGLGVQPQHF.

The V and J genes are TRBV20-1 and TRBJ2-7; 12 bases map to TRBD2. The V gene's germline CDR1 is DFQATT and CDR2 SNEGSKA (reference sequence). This CDR3 has 15 residues. CDR3 coding DNA: TGCAGACCAGGGGTGACGTCTAGCGGGAGGGCAGTGCAGTACTTC. Translating it yields CRPGVTSSGRAVQYF.

This clonotype occurred many times. This chain connects TRBV12-3 or TRBV12-4 to TRBJ1-5; 8 bases align to TRBD1. The length of the CDR3 is 14 residues. Trimming removed 6 bases from V and 1 base from J; junction bases left unmatched: 2. Here the CDR3 DNA reads TGTGCCAGCAGGCGACAGGGGAGCAATCAGCCCCAGCATTTT. Its translation: CASRRQGSNQPQHF.

This clonotype was counted a few times. The chain is built from TRBV24-1 and TRBJ1-5; D is undetermined. Germline V CDR1 and CDR2: KGHDR, SFDVKD. V gave up 4 bases and J gave up 2 bases, with 14 bases separating them. The CDR3 has 16 amino acids. The CDR3 DNA reads TGTGCCACCAGTGACGACTCGAATGGGGGCAATCAGCCCCAGCATTTT. This sequence encodes CATSDDSNGGNQPQHF.

The sample holds many counts of this clonotype. The rearrangement joins TRBV7-2 to TRBJ2-1; D could derive from TRBD1 or TRBD2 (6 bases each). The germline V gene has CDR1 SGHTA and CDR2 FQGNSA. V shed 5 bases and J shed 6 bases, with 11 bases lying between them. The CDR3 is 13 residues long. The CDR3 spells CASSGGPVNEQFF. In DNA form, the CDR3 reads TGTGCCAGCAGCGGGGGGCCGGTCAATGAGCAGTTCTTC.

The rearrangement uses TRBV3-1 and TRBJ2-1; 7 nucleotides align to TRBD1. Germline CDR1 reads LGHDT; CDR2 reads YNNKEL (reference sequence). Trimming at V came to 6 bases and at J to 15 bases, leaving 14 bases not matched to a gene. This CDR3 contains 13 residues. CDR3 in DNA: TGTGCCAGCAGTGCAGTAACCGGGACAGTCTCGTTCTTC. Its translation is CASSAVTGTVSFF.

There are a few counts of this clonotype. CDR3 in DNA: TGTGCCAGCAGTTTATCGGTCGGATCCACAGATACGCAGTATTTT. Translated: CASSLSVGSTDTQYF. The chain recombines TRBV27 with TRBJ2-3, with unresolved D. Trimming shortened V by 0 bases and J by 2 bases, and 9 bases separated the two germline ends. The germline V gene encodes CDR1 MNHEY and CDR2 SMNVEV (reference sequence). This CDR3 has 15 residues.

This clonotype appeared many times. The rearrangement joins TRBV7-3 to TRBJ2-2, with TRBD1 identical over 9 bases. Germline V lookup: CDR1 SGHTA, CDR2 FQGTGA. The CDR3 spans 16 residues. Unmatched junction bases numbered 7, after V lost 5 bases and J lost 3 bases. CDR3 sequence reads: CASSPTRQGDTGELFF. CDR3 nucleotide sequence: TGTGCCAGCAGCCCCACGAGACAGGGGGACACCGGGGAGCTGTTTTTT.

In its sample, this clonotype was seen a few times. The rearrangement links TRBV24-1 to TRBJ2-6, with no clear D. This CDR3 is built from 14 residues. Germline lookup yields CDR1 KGHDR and CDR2 SFDVKD. The V and J ends lost 3 bases and 0 bases respectively, with 2 bases between them. The CDR3 here is CATSDDSGANVLTF. In nucleotides, the CDR3 is TGTGCCACCAGTGATGACTCTGGGGCCAACGTCCTGACTTTC.

This clonotype was found a few times. This chain joins TRBV7-2 and TRBJ2-1; D is unresolved. The CDR3 sequence is 15 residues long. Trimming left V 2 bases short and J 9 bases short, with 17 bases between. CDR1 is SGHTA and CDR2 is FQGNSA in the germline V gene. The CDR3 protein is CASSLLVSSWGEQFF. The DNA of the CDR3 is TGTGCCAGCAGCTTACTTGTTTCATCCTGGGGTGAGCAGTTCTTC.

This clonotype has at least ten counts. J is TRBJ1-2 and V is TRBV6-6; no firm D call. V lost 0 bases and J lost 8, with 13 bases in between. CDR1 MNHNY and CDR2 SVGAGI come from the germline V gene (reference sequence). The CDR3 length is 14 residues. The CDR3 region is CASSYSRDLGGYTF. Here the CDR3 DNA reads TGTGCCAGCAGTTACTCGCGGGATCTAGGAGGCTACACCTTC.

The V and J genes are TRBV30 and TRBJ2-1, with TRBD2 identical over 7 bases. CDR1 and CDR2 from the germline V gene are GTSNPN and SVGIG (reference sequence). CDR3 length: 14 amino acids. V dropped 3 bases and J dropped 9; count of bases not matched to a gene: 11. The CDR3 here is CAWRPSGTTGEQFF. CDR3 bases: TGTGCCTGGAGACCAAGCGGGACTACCGGTGAGCAGTTCTTC.

This clonotype was detected ten times or more. The rearrangement uses TRBV20-1 and TRBJ2-3; a weak D match, TRBD1 (5 bases). Germline-derived CDR1 and CDR2 are DFQATT and SNEGSKA (reference sequence). V lost 6 bases and J 0 bases, leaving 10 bases between the germline ends. This CDR3 contains 13 residues. Here the CDR3 reads CSARTTSTDTQYF. CDR3 sequence (DNA): TGCAGTGCGCGGACAACTAGCACAGATACGCAGTATTTT.

This clonotype was counted at least ten times. The chain recombines TRBV7-2 with TRBJ2-3; 7 positions agree with TRBD2. The CDR3 is 12 amino acids. CDR1 SGHTA and CDR2 FQGNSA come from the germline V gene. V was clipped by 5 bases and J by 8 bases; unmatched bases: 4. The CDR3 coding sequence is TGTGCCAGCAGCAAAGCGGGGCCTACGCAGTATTTT. Residues: CASSKAGPTQYF. The variable domain in full, completed from reference TRBV7-2 and TRBJ2-3, reads GAGVSQSPSNKVTEKGKDVELRCDPISGHTALYWYRQSLGQGLEFLIYFQGNSAPDKSGLPSDRFSAERTGGSVSTLTIQRTQQEDSAVYLCASSKAGPTQYFGPGTRLTVL.

The chain is built from TRBV10-3 and TRBJ1-4; 7 nucleotides line up with TRBD1. The CDR3 extends over 18 amino acids. Germline loops: CDR1 ENHRY, CDR2 SYGVKD. The V segment lost 7 bases and the J segment 7 bases; nucleotides outside the gene matches: 21. This CDR3 is CAITLDRDPLRVTEKLFF. DNA of the CDR3: TGTGCCATCACCCTAGACAGGGACCCACTCCGAGTTACTGAAAAACTGTTTTTT.

At least ten counts were recorded for this clonotype. V is TRBV6-1 and J is TRBJ2-7; possibly TRBD2 for D (6 bases). This CDR3 region has 14 residues. The ends were cut back, 1 base at V and 6 bases at J, with 13 bases in the middle. CDR1 and CDR2 (germline): MNHNS, SASEGT. The CDR3 loop is CASSEVGRRGEQYF. The CDR3 DNA sequence: TGTGCCAGCAGTGAAGTGGGCAGGCGGGGCGAGCAGTACTTC.

The rearrangement uses TRBV6-2 or TRBV6-3 and TRBJ2-7; TRBD2 agrees at 7 bases. The germline gives CDR1 MNHEY, CDR2 SVGEGT. The CDR3 spans 14 residues. The trim removed 6 bases at V and 2 bases at J, leaving 7 bases unmatched. The CDR3 bases are TGTGCCAGCAGACACCGGGGGGACCCCTACGAGCAGTACTTC. Amino acids: CASRHRGDPYEQYF.

The sample holds many counts of this clonotype. This chain connects TRBV2 to TRBJ2-7; D tentatively reads TRBD1 or TRBD2 (5 bases each). The V gene's germline CDR1 is SNHLY and CDR2 FYNNEI. Trimming took off 4 bases at V and 2 bases at J, with 9 bases between the two ends. The CDR3 runs to 13 residues. The CDR3 DNA follows: TGTGCCAGCAGTGGGGGGATGACCTACGAGCAGTACTTC. Its translation is CASSGGMTYEQYF.

This clonotype was seen only a few times. The chain employs TRBV20-1 and TRBJ2-7; D is unclear. With 0 bases removed from V and 0 bases from J, the gap between germline ends came to 12 bases. The CDR3 is made up of 15 amino acids. CDR1 is DFQATT, CDR2 SNEGSKA, per germline (reference sequence). The CDR3 is CSARDVWGASYEQYF. DNA of the CDR3: TGCAGTGCTAGAGATGTCTGGGGTGCCTCCTACGAGCAGTACTTC.

The chain joins TRBV2 to TRBJ1-4, with no clear D. Trimming removed 2 bases at V and 8 bases at J, with 12 bases between. The CDR3 has 14 amino acids. CDR1 is SNHLY and CDR2 is FYNNEI in the germline V gene. CDR3 in amino acids: CASSENLASEKLFF. Written as DNA, the CDR3 is TGTGCCAGCAGTGAAAACCTGGCGAGCGAAAAACTGTTTTTT.

This clonotype was seen more than once but under ten times. The chain recombines TRBV20-1 with TRBJ1-1, with D perhaps TRBD1 (5 bases). The CDR3 length is 13 residues. V lost 1 base, J lost 1 base, and 7 bases lay in between. Germline V CDR1 and CDR2: DFQATT, SNEGSKA (reference sequence). The chain's CDR3 is CSARGQWNTEAFF. The CDR3 region has the DNA TGCAGTGCTAGAGGACAGTGGAACACTGAAGCTTTCTTT.